This T cell receptor beta chain derives from a study of T cell responses to AZD1222 COVID-19 vaccine. Whole-study results and caveats: Spike was spanned by vaccine-associated CD4 TCRs, which were dominant at 160-218 and 743-854. Elevations in Spike-specific TCR breadth and depth followed administration of two AZD1222 doses.

As regards this clone: Its antigen remains unidentified.

Using immunoSEQ multiplex PCR, the repertoire was profiled, and TCRdb retains in-frame clones only, with some absent. The data contain about 180,000 clones, about 88% of them seen just once; the ten biggest clones take up 25% to 30%. This specimen was peripheral blood, taken 28 days after the second AZD1222 dose. The sequence was obtained from an adult who received the AZD1222 COVID-19 vaccine.

The CDR3 region is CASRPRDTAYEQYF. The CDR3 DNA sequence: TGTGCCAGCAGACCGCGGGACACCGCCTACGAGCAGTACTTC. V and J are TRBV11-2 and TRBJ2-7, with D possibly called TRBD1 or TRBD2 (6 bases each). The CDR3 is 14 amino acids. The germline gives CDR1 SGHAT, CDR2 FQNNGV. V was pared by 6 bases and J by 2 bases, with 14 bases between.